The rows below give T cell receptor beta chains drawn from one sample of a study of T-cell reconstitution after alpha-beta-depleted transplantation in children. TCRdb re-analysed the PCR reads in MiXCR, keeping a single row per CDR3 protein. Among 500,000 or so distinct CDR3 sequences, about 30% were seen once, and the ten largest hold under 3%. Sample: PBMCs from the stem cell graft donor, taken from the stem cell graft. The receptor set was obtained from a human donor who donated a stem cell graft to a child with aplastic anemia. Both conserved end residues are part of each CDR3. D genes are given only for firm matches. The listing skips clone size in some rows; elsewhere it reads once, few, many or a size class.

v_gene	d_gene	j_gene	abundance	CDR3nt	CDR3aa
TRBV20-1	-	TRBJ1-2	-	TGCAGTGCGAGAAGCGGGACTAACTATGGCTACACCTTC	CSARSGTNYGYTF
TRBV27	-	TRBJ1-1	-	TGTGCCAGCAGTTTCCGCCCCCCGGGAGCTTTCTTT	CASSFRPPGAFF
TRBV11-2	-	TRBJ2-6	-	TGTGCCAGCAGCTTTAGGACCTCAATTCAGGGTCCTGGGGCCAACGTCCTGACTTTC	CASSFRTSIQGPGANVLTF
TRBV10-3	-	TRBJ1-5	-	TGTGCCATCAGTGATCTGGGTCGGGGGAGCAATCAGCCCCAGCATTTT	CAISDLGRGSNQPQHF
TRBV5-1	TRBD1	TRBJ2-2	few	TGCGCCAGCAGCTTGGAAGGACAGGGAACCACCGGGGAGCTGTTTTTT	CASSLEGQGTTGELFF
TRBV6-1	-	TRBJ2-1	few	TGTGCCAGCAGTCCAGACTCACATGAGCAGTTCTTC	CASSPDSHEQFF
TRBV2	-	TRBJ1-1	many	TGTGCCAACAAAAAGACAGTCATGAACACTGAAGCTTTCTTT	CANKKTVMNTEAFF
TRBV11-2	-	TRBJ1-4	few	TGTGCCAGCAGCTTAGTGGGGCCGCACAGGGAAAAACTGTTTTTT	CASSLVGPHREKLFF
TRBV27	-	TRBJ2-1	-	TGTGCCAGCAGCCCACATCCAGCAGGGGAGCAGTTCTTC	CASSPHPAGEQFF
TRBV6-5	-	TRBJ1-2	-	TGTGCCAGCAGTTATCGGGGGCAGGGTGGCTACACCTTC	CASSYRGQGGYTF
TRBV20-1	-	TRBJ1-1	-	TGCAGCCTGACCAGCAGGGTATCCTTTGAAGCTTTCTTT	CSLTSRVSFEAFF
TRBV6-5	-	TRBJ1-1	-	TGTGCCAGCAGTTTACCTGGGGGGAACACTGAAGCTTTCTTT	CASSLPGGNTEAFF
TRBV27	-	TRBJ2-3	few	TGTGCCAGCAGTTTAGGGGTGTTCTTGAATACAGATACGCAGTATTTT	CASSLGVFLNTDTQYF
TRBV6-4	-	TRBJ2-1	-	TGTGCCAGCAGTAGTGAGGAGTACAATGAGCAGTTCTTC	CASSSEEYNEQFF
TRBV28	-	TRBJ1-1	-	TGTGCCAGCAGACCTGACAACGGAGAAAAGGGGGCTTTCTTT	CASRPDNGEKGAFF
TRBV12-3/TRBV12-4	-	TRBJ2-1	few	TGTGCCAGCAGTGAAGCCCGGACACTACTCTCCTACAATGAGCAGTTCTTC	CASSEARTLLSYNEQFF
TRBV6-2/TRBV6-3	TRBD1	TRBJ1-1	-	TGTGCCAGCAGTTCTGGGCGCCTCCGGGACAGGGAAACTGAAGCTTTCTTT	CASSSGRLRDRETEAFF
TRBV6-2/TRBV6-3	TRBD2	TRBJ2-2	few	TGTGCCGCTCTTAGAGCTAGCGGAACCGGGGAGCTGTTTTTT	CAALRASGTGELFF
TRBV7-9	-	TRBJ2-7	-	TGTGCCAGCAGCAAACAGGACTACGAGCAGTACTTC	CASSKQDYEQYF
TRBV9	-	TRBJ2-1	-	TGTGCCAGCAGCGTAGCGGTCAGCTCCTACAATGAGCAGTTCTTC	CASSVAVSSYNEQFF